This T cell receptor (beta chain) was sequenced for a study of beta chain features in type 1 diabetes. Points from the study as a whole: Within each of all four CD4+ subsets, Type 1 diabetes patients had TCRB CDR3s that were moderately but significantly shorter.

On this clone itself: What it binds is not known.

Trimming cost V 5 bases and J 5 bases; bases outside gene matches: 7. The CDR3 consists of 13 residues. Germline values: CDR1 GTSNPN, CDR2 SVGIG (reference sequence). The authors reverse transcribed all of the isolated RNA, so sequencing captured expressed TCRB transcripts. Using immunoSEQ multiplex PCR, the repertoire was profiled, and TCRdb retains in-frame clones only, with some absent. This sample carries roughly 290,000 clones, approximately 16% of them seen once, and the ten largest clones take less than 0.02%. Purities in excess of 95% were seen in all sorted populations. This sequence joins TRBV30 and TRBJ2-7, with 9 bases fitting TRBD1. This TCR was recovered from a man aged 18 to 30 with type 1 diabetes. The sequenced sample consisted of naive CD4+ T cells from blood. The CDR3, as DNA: TGTGCCTGGTCCACAGGGGGCCCGGACGAGCAGTACTTC. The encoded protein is CAWSTGGPDEQYF.